The rows below give T cell receptor beta chains drawn from one sample of a study of cytomegalovirus exposure and HLA in healthy donors. Produced via immunoSEQ multiplex PCR; TCRdb's table is partial and in-frame only. The table lists 60,000 to 100,000 clones, around 78% of them singletons. Sequencing used PBMCs. The receptors derive from a male donor in good health and CMV-seropositive. CDR3s include the opening cysteine and the closing phenylalanine or tryptophan. D genes are given only for firm matches. Size is stated for part of the rows, as once, few or many counts, or as a class when the clone is expanded.

j_call | d_call | v_call | clone_size | cdr3_nt | cdr3_aa
TRBJ2-1 | TRBD2 | TRBV5-4 | - | TGTGCCAGCAGCTTGTGGACTAGTGTTCTTTATGAGCAGTTCTTC | CASSLWTSVLYEQFF
TRBJ2-3 | - | TRBV11-2 | - | TGTGCCAGCAGCTTAGCCGGGACTTCGAACACAGATACGCAGTATTTT | CASSLAGTSNTDTQYF
TRBJ2-5 | - | TRBV18 | - | TGTGCCAGCTCACCCGCACTGCAAGAGACCCAGTACTTC | CASSPALQETQYF
TRBJ1-5 | TRBD1 | TRBV28 | - | TGTGCCAGCAGTTTACGAAGACAGGGGTATAGCAATCAGCCCCAGCATTTT | CASSLRRQGYSNQPQHF
TRBJ2-7 | TRBD1 | TRBV4-3 | - | TGCGCCAGCAGCCCCGAGGGGACAGGGGTCCACGAGCAGTACTTC | CASSPEGTGVHEQYF
TRBJ2-1 | - | TRBV19 | - | TGTGCCAGTAGTATACAAAGCGGACTCAATGAGCAGTTCTTC | CASSIQSGLNEQFF
TRBJ2-1 | - | TRBV7-9 | - | TGTGCCAGCAGTACCCCTAGCTGGCAGTTCTTC | CASSTPSWQFF
TRBJ2-5 | - | TRBV6-5 | once | TGTGCCAGCAGCCCTCCCGGGACTCTCACACAGACCCAGTACTTC | CASSPPGTLTQTQYF
TRBJ1-6 | - | TRBV28 | - | TGTGCCAGCAGTCGAGGCCCGGGGTTAAGGAATTCACCCCTCCACTTT | CASSRGPGLRNSPLHF
TRBJ2-5 | TRBD1 | TRBV27 | - | TGTGCTACAGGGGTTCGGGAGACCCAGTACTTC | CATGVRETQYF
TRBJ1-5 | - | TRBV4-1 | - | TGCGCCAGCACCAAAAACCCGGGTGACCAGCCCCAGCATTTT | CASTKNPGDQPQHF
TRBJ2-1 | TRBD1 | TRBV9 | - | TGTGCCAGCAGCGCCGGTCCAGGGGGTTACGACAATGAGCAGTTCTTC | CASSAGPGGYDNEQFF
TRBJ2-3 | - | TRBV28 | - | TGTGCCAGCAGTCCTCGGGAACACACAGATACGCAGTATTTT | CASSPREHTDTQYF
TRBJ2-2 | - | TRBV28 | - | TGTGCCAGCAGCTGGGAGATGGAAAACACCGGGGAGCTGTTTTTT | CASSWEMENTGELFF
TRBJ2-1 | - | TRBV7-2 | - | TGTGCCAGCAGCTTACTGTGGGGGGCCTACAATGAGCAGTTCTTC | CASSLLWGAYNEQFF
TRBJ1-2 | - | TRBV11-2 | - | TGTGCCAGCAGTCGATTAGGAGCGGTAGGCTACACCTTC | CASSRLGAVGYTF
TRBJ2-7 | TRBD2 | TRBV7-8 | - | TGTGCCAGCAGCTTAGCGCCCGGACCAGCGGGGGGATACGAGCAGTACTTC | CASSLAPGPAGGYEQYF
TRBJ2-7 | - | TRBV11-1 | - | TGTGCCAGCAGCTGGGGGGATACGGGGGAGCAGTACTTC | CASSWGDTGEQYF
TRBJ2-1 | TRBD2 | TRBV7-9 | - | TGTGCCAGCAGCCTGCCGGTCGGGACTAGCGGGAGCTATGAGCAGTTCTTC | CASSLPVGTSGSYEQFF
TRBJ1-2 | TRBD1 | TRBV28 | - | TGTGCCAGCAGTTTAGCCGGGGCAACGACAGGGCGCTATGGCTACACCTTC | CASSLAGATTGRYGYTF
TRBJ2-1 | TRBD2 | TRBV7-3 | - | TGTGCCAGCAGCTTAAGGATAGCGGGGGCTTACAATGAGCAGTTCTTC | CASSLRIAGAYNEQFF